This T cell receptor beta chain was retrieved from a study of blood T cell repertoires in COVID-19. Study in general: COVID-19 samples collected from the United States, Italy and Spain covered acute and convalescent phases. T cells, B-cell-depleted T cells, or PBMCs provided the cDNA or gDNA that served as material.

In the authors' methods: Nucleated cell number was recorded as an estimate derived from reference gene primer amplification. The method was immunoSEQ multiplex PCR; TCRdb's version includes in-frame clones alone and lacks a portion of them. V and J calls and clone size are copied from that table; D and trimming were computed from the DNA. Counted here are about 190,000 clones, roughly nine tenths occurring once; the ten biggest clones make up approximately 21%. The clonotype originates from a man in his sixties with active or convalescent COVID-19. The sequencing input was peripheral blood.

The CDR3 nucleotides are TGTGCCAGCAGTGGTATTACGGGACAGGGCGCCCGATACAATGAGCAGTTCTTC. Residues: CASSGITGQGARYNEQFF. V gene TRBV2 combines with J gene TRBJ2-1; 9 positions agree with TRBD1. This CDR3 contains 18 residues. The germline gives CDR1 SNHLY, CDR2 FYNNEI. Trimming removed 4 bases from V and 4 bases from J; junction bases left unmatched: 14.